The following is a T cell receptor beta chain sequence with its context. Its antigen is undetermined. This CDR3 spans 14 amino acids. Germline V CDR1 and CDR2: KGHSH, LQKENI. V shed 5 bases, J shed 4 bases, and the junction held 7 bases outside the gene matches. Generated by immunoSEQ multiplex PCR, the TCRdb table keeps only in-frame clones and is missing some. The data hold some 1,100,000 clones, with around 82% observed a single time. The data originate from a study of shared clonotypes between healthy human individuals. Study findings and constraints: The expectation was that sequencing depth would affect clonotype sharing among donors. About 5% of naive CD4 clonotypes were common to a handful of donors. The authors sampled blood alone, and tissue repertoires likely differ.

CD4+ cell separation produced CD45RA+ naive and CD45RA-negative memory subsets. The V gene is TRBV18, the J gene TRBJ2-7; TRBD2 agrees at 8 bases. Sequenced sample: memory CD4+ T cells from PBMCs. Subset here: CD45RA-negative fraction. The sequence came from a man aged 18 to 35 in good health. Some clones in this sample may be carry-over from other donors' samples. The CDR3 region is CASSETSGSYEQYF. CDR3 bases: TGTGCCAGCTCAGAAACTAGCGGCTCATACGAGCAGTACTTC.